These 5 T cell receptor beta chains share one sample of origin, sequenced in a study of T cell changes during pregnancy in multiple sclerosis (dated by TCRdb to 2018 to 2020). Receptors were amplified or captured by the immunoSEQ multiplex PCR assay. TCRdb's version of the immuneACCESS table is confined to in-frame rearrangements and falls short of the full clone set. An unresolved V gene accounts for under half of the shortfall where checked; the remainder is of unknown origin. Here the sample has tens of thousands of clones; 85% to 95% occur a single time. The ten largest make up more than 2% of the sample. The sample was peripheral blood, taken after pregnancy. The source of these receptors is a female donor with multiple sclerosis, enrolled in a pregnancy study.

This clone has only a few counts. The CDR3 protein is CASSIGGGSSYEQYF. Written as DNA, the CDR3 is TGTGCCAGTAGTATAGGGGGAGGGAGCTCCTACGAGCAGTACTTC. The chain recombines TRBV19 with TRBJ2-7; 7 bases agree with TRBD2. Germline assignment: CDR1 LNHDA and CDR2 SQIVND (reference sequence). The CDR3 runs to 15 residues. With 1 base clipped from V and 0 bases from J, the junction kept 3 bases outside the gene matches.

The chain uses TRBV7-9 and TRBJ1-1; 7 nucleotides line up with TRBD1. Trimming cost V 5 bases and J 1 base; bases outside gene matches: 4. CDR3 length equals 14 residues. CDR1 is SEHNR and CDR2 is FQNEAQ in the germline V gene (reference sequence). In DNA, the CDR3 is TGTGCCAGCAGCCTAGGACAGGCGAACACTGAAGCTTTCTTT. Its protein product is CASSLGQANTEAFF.

J is TRBJ1-2 and V is TRBV5-8; D might be TRBD1 (6 bases). The CDR3 covers 12 residues. Germline lookup yields CDR1 SGHTS and CDR2 YDEGEE. V was trimmed by 4 bases and J by 8 bases, leaving 12 bases between them. In DNA form, the CDR3 reads TGTGCCAGCAGCCTGAACAGGGACGGCTACACCTTC. The encoded protein is CASSLNRDGYTF.

V gene TRBV9 combines with J gene TRBJ2-1, with D possibly being TRBD2 (6 bases). V was clipped by 0 bases and J by 4 bases, with 14 bases between them. In germline, CDR1 is SGDLS, CDR2 YYNGEE. The CDR3 contains 16 residues. The CDR3 coding sequence is TGTGCCAGCAGCGTAGCTGGCCTAGCGCGTTACAATGAGCAGTTCTTC. This sequence encodes CASSVAGLARYNEQFF.

The chain combines TRBV4-2 with TRBJ2-2, with 11 nucleotides matching TRBD2. CDR3 length equals 15 residues. V was clipped by 4 bases and J by 6 bases; unmatched bases: 4. The germline V gene has CDR1 LGHNA and CDR2 YNFKEQ. Written as DNA, the CDR3 is TGTGCCAGCAGCCTCAGTAGCGGGGGGGCCGGGGAGCTGTTTTTT. Protein: CASSLSSGGAGELFF.